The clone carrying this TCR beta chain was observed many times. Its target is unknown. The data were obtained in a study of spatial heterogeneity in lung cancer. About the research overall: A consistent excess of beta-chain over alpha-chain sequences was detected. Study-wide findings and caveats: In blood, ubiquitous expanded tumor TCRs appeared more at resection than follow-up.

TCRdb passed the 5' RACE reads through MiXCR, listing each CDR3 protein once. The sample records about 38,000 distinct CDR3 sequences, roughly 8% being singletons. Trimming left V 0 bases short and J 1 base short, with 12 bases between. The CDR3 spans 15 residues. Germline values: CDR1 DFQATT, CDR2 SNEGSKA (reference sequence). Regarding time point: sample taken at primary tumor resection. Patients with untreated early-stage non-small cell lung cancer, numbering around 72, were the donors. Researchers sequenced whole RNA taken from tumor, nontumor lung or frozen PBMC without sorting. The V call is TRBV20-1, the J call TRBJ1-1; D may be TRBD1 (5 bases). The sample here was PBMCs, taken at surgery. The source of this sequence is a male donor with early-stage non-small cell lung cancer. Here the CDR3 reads CSARDGTGANTEAFF. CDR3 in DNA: TGCAGTGCTAGAGATGGGACCGGCGCGAACACTGAAGCTTTCTTT.